This T cell receptor (beta chain) was observed in a study of cytomegalovirus exposure and HLA in healthy donors. The study's findings and limits: Earlier analysis found most TCR beta V segments productive about 87% or about 30% of the time. Later, an analysis showed that TCR beta chains associated with HLA were more clonally expanded than others that were equally common. Because they were indistinguishable, some V segments, including TRBV6-2 and TRBV6-3, were excluded.

The study ran its PCR with 60 Vbeta and 13 Jbeta primers. Sequencing used immunoSEQ multiplex PCR; TCRdb keeps in-frame clones, though not all of them. The repertoire includes about 180,000 clones, roughly four fifths of them detected once, and roughly 1.6% sits in the top ten. The trim removed 4 bases at V and 1 base at J, leaving 8 bases unmatched. CDR3 length equals 16 residues. Germline-derived CDR1 and CDR2 are SGHNT and YYREEE (reference sequence). To note about this clone: No antigen is known for it.

This clonotype originated in a man between 18 and 29 years old in good health and CMV-seronegative. The chain employs TRBV5-4 and TRBJ2-3; TRBD2 agrees at 8 bases. The sample taken for sequencing was PBMCs. The CDR3 sequence is CASSTNTGGGTDTQYF. DNA of the CDR3: TGTGCCAGCAGCACCAATACGGGGGGGGGCACAGATACGCAGTATTTT.